Each of the 5 T cell receptor beta chains below was sequenced from the same sample in a study of blood T cell repertoires in COVID-19. The assay was immunoSEQ multiplex PCR, and TCRdb's table has in-frame clones only and misses some. Among more than 200,000 clones, around nine tenths were seen once, and the ten largest hold approximately 3.7%. Material for sequencing was PBMCs or T cells enriched from blood (not recorded which). The receptors were gathered from a woman between 25 and 40 years old who had recovered from COVID-19.

The chain joins TRBV7-3 to TRBJ2-1, with TRBD1 identical over 9 bases. The junction had 12 bases not matched to a gene; V was cut back by 6 bases and J by 6 bases. CDR3 length equals 16 residues. Germline V CDR1 and CDR2: SGHTA, FQGTGA. The CDR3 here is CASSQSPGQGLNEQFF. The CDR3 nucleotides are TGTGCCAGCAGTCAGTCCCCGGGACAGGGACTCAATGAGCAGTTCTTC.

The chain combines TRBV9 with TRBJ2-1; possibly TRBD2 for D (6 bases). Germline V gene lookup returns CDR1 SGDLS and CDR2 YYNGEE. This CDR3 comprises 15 residues. Trimming left V 6 bases short and J 1 base short, with 14 bases between. The CDR3 region has the DNA TGTGCCAGCAATGCGCGGGAAAAGTCCTACAATGAGCAGTTCTTC. Its protein product is CASNAREKSYNEQFF.

The rearrangement uses TRBV7-9 and TRBJ2-7; TRBD1 matches at 7 bases. The CDR3 is 14 amino acids. Trimming cost V 5 bases and J 3 bases; bases outside gene matches: 7. Germline V gives CDR1 SEHNR, CDR2 FQNEAQ (reference sequence). CDR3 coding DNA: TGTGCCAGCAGCCACCGGGACAGAGACTACGAGCAGTACTTC. This translates into CASSHRDRDYEQYF.

This clone was seen once. DNA of the CDR3: TGTGCCAGCAGCTTGAATATTGACACTGAAGCTTTCTTT. As protein: CASSLNIDTEAFF. The chain links TRBV5-4 to TRBJ1-1, with no clear D. Trimming pared 1 base from V and 3 bases from J, leaving 7 bases between. CDR1 is SGHNT, CDR2 YYREEE, per germline (reference sequence). The CDR3 is 13 amino acids.

The chain carries TRBV9 and TRBJ2-3; 13 bases agree with TRBD2. The CDR3 runs 16 residues. J gave up 1 base and V 4 bases, and 3 bases lay outside the gene matches. Germline values: CDR1 SGDLS, CDR2 YYNGEE. The CDR3 DNA sequence: TGTGCCAGCAGCATAGGACTAGCGGGGGGCACAGATACGCAGTATTTT. Protein product: CASSIGLAGGTDTQYF.